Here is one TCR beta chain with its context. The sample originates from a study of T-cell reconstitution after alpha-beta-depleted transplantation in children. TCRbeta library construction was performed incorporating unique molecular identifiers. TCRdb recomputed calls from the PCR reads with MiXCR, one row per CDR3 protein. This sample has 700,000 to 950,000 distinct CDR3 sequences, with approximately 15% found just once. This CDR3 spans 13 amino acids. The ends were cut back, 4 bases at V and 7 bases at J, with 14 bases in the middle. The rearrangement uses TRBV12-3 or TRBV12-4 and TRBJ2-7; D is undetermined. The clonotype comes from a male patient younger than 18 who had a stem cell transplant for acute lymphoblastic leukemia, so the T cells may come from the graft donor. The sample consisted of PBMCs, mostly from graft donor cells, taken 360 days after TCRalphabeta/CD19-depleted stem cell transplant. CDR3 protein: CASSSTGFGEQYF. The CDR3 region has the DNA TGTGCCAGCAGTTCCACCGGCTTCGGGGAGCAGTACTTC.